This note documents a single TCR beta chain sequence. Germline V gives CDR1 SGHRS, CDR2 YFSETQ. CDR3 length equals 15 residues. V dropped 0 bases and J dropped 5 bases, with 14 bases sitting between them. These data come from a study of identifying expanded T cells in peripheral blood. The repertoire was sequenced with immunoSEQ multiplex PCR; TCRdb's copy has only in-frame clones and lacks some. The data contain 55,000 to 80,000 clones, about 80% of them singletons. This TCR derives from a person between 18 and 75 years old in good health. Input material: blood. The chain recombines TRBV5-1 with TRBJ1-1; possible D gene TRBD1, 5 bases. CDR3 protein: CASSLGAAGGTEAFF. The CDR3 DNA reads TGCGCCAGCAGCTTGGGAGCTGCGGGGGGAACTGAAGCTTTCTTT.